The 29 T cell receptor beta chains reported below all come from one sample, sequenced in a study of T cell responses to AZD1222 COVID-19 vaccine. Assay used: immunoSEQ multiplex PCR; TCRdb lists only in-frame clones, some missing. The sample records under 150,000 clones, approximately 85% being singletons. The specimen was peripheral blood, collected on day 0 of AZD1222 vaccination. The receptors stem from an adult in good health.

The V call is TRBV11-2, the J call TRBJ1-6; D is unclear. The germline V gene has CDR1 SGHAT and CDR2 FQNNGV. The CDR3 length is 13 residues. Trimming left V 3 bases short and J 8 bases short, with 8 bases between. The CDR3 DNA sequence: TGTGCCAGCAGCTTGCCCCGATATTCACCCCTCCACTTT. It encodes CASSLPRYSPLHF.

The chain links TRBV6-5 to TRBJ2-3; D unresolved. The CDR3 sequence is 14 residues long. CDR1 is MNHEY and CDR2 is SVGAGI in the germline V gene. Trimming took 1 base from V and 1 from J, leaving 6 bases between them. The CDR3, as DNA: TGTGCCAGCAGTTACTTAGCCGGCACAGATACGCAGTATTTT. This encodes CASSYLAGTDTQYF.

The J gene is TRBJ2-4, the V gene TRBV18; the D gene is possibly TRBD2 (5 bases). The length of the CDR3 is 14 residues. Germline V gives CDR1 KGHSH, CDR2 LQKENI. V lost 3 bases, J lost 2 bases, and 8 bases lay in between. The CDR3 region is CASSPGSSKNIQYF. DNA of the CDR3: TGTGCCAGCTCACCGGGGAGCTCCAAAAACATTCAGTACTTC.

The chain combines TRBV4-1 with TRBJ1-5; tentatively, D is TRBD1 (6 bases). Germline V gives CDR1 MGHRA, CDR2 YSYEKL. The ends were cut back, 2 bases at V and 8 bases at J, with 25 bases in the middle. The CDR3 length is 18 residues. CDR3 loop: CASSQRSGVWGLGEPQHF. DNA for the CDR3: TGCGCCAGCAGCCAAAGATCGGGTGTATGGGGGCTTGGGGAGCCCCAGCATTTT.

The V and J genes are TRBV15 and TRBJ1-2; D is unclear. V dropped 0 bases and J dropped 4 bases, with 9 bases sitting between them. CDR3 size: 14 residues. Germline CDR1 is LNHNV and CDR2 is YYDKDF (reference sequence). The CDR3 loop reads CATSRDSSFYGYTF. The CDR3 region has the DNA TGTGCCACCAGCAGAGATTCCAGCTTCTATGGCTACACCTTC.

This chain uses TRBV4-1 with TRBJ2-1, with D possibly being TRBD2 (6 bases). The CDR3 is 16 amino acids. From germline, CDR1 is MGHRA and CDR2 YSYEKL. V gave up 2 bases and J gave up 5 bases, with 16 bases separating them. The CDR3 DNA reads TGCGCCAGCAGCCAAAGGGTTCAGCGGGCAGACAATGAGCAGTTCTTC. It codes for CASSQRVQRADNEQFF.

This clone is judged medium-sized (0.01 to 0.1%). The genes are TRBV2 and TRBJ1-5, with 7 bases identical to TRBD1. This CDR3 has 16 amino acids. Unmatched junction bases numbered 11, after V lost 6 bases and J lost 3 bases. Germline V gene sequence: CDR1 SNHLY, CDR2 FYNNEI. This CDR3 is CASREQGSGLNQPQHF. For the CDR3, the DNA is TGTGCCAGCAGAGAACAGGGGAGTGGGCTCAATCAGCCCCAGCATTTT.

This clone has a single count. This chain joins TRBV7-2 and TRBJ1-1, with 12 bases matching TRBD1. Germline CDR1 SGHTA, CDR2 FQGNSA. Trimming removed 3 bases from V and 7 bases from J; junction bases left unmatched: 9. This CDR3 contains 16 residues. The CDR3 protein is CASSLGQGALWFEAFF. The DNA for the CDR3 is TGTGCCAGCAGCTTGGGACAGGGGGCTCTGTGGTTTGAAGCTTTCTTT.

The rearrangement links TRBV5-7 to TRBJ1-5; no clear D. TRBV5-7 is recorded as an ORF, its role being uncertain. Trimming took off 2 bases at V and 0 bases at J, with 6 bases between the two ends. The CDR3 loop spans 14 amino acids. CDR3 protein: CASSFRASNQPQHF. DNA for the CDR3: TGTGCCAGCAGCTTTCGGGCTAGCAATCAGCCCCAGCATTTT.

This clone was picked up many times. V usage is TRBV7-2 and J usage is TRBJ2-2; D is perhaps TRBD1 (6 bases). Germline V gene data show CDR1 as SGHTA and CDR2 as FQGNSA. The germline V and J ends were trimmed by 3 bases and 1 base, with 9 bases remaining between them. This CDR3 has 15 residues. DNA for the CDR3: TGTGCCAGCAGCTTGCAGACAGGGAACACCGGGGAGCTGTTTTTT. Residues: CASSLQTGNTGELFF. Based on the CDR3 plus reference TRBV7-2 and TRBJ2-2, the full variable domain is GAGVSQSPSNKVTEKGKDVELRCDPISGHTALYWYRQSLGQGLEFLIYFQGNSAPDKSGLPSDRFSAERTGGSVSTLTIQRTQQEDSAVYLCASSLQTGNTGELFFGEGSRLTVL.

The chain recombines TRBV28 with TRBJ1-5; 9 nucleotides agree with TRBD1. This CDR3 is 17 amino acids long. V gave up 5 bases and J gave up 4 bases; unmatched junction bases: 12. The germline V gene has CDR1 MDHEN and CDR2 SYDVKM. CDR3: CASSPRGQGRWNQPQHF. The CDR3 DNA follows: TGTGCCAGCAGTCCCCGTGGACAGGGGCGATGGAATCAGCCCCAGCATTTT.

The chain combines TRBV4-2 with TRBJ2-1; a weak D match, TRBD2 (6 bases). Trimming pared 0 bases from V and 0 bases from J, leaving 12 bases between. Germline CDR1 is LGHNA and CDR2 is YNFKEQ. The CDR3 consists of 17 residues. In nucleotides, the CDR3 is TGTGCCAGCAGCCAAGATTTTGAGACTAGCTCCTACAATGAGCAGTTCTTC. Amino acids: CASSQDFETSSYNEQFF.

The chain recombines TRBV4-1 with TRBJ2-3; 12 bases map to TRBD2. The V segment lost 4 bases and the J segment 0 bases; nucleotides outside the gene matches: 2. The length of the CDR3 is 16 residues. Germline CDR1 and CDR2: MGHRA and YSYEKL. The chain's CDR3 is CASSRGLAGSTDTQYF. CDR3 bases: TGCGCCAGCAGCCGGGGACTAGCGGGTAGCACAGATACGCAGTATTTT.

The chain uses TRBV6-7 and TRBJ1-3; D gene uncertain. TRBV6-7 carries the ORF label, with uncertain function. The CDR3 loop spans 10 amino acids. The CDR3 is CARPGNTIYF. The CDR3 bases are TGTGCTAGGCCTGGAAACACCATATATTTT.

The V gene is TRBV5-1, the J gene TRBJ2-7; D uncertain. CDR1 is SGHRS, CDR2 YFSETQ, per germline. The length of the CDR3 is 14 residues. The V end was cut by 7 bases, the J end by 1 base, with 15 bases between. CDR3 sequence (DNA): TGCGCCAGCCAGCCCTCGACTTTTTCCTACGAGCAGTACTTC. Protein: CASQPSTFSYEQYF.

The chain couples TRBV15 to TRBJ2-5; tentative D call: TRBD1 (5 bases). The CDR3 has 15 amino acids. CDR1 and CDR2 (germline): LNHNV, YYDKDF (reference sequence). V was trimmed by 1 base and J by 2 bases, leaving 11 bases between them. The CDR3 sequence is CATSRGGAKQETQYF. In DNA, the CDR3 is TGTGCCACCAGCAGAGGTGGGGCTAAACAAGAGACCCAGTACTTC.

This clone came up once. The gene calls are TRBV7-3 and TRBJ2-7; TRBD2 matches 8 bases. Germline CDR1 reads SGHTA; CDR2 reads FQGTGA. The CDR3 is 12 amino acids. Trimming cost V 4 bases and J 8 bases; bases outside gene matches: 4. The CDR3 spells CASSSGGTQQYF. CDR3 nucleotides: TGTGCCAGCAGCTCGGGGGGGACGCAGCAGTACTTC.

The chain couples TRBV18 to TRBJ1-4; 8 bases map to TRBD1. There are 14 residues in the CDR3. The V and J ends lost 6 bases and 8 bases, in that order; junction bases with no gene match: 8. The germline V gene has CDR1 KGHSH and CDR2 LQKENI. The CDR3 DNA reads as TGTGCCAGCTCCTCAGACAGGGGAGGAGAAAAACTGTTTTTT. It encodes CASSSDRGGEKLFF.

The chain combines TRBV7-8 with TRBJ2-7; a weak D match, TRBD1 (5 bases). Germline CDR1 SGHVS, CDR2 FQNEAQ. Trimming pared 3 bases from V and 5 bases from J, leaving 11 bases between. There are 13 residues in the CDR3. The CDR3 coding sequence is TGTGCCAGCAGCTTCTCAGGGTTCCACGAGCAGTACTTC. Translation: CASSFSGFHEQYF.

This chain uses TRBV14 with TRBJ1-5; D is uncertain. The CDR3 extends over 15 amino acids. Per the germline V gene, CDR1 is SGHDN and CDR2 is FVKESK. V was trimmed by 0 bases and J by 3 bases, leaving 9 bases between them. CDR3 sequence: CASSQEVRDNQPQHF. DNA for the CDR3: TGTGCCAGCAGCCAAGAAGTTAGGGACAATCAGCCCCAGCATTTT.

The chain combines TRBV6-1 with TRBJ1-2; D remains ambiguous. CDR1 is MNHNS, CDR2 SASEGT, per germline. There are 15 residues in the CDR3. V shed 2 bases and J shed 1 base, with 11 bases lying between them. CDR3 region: CASSEYSALNYGYTF. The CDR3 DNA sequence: TGTGCCAGCAGTGAATATTCAGCACTTAACTATGGCTACACCTTC.

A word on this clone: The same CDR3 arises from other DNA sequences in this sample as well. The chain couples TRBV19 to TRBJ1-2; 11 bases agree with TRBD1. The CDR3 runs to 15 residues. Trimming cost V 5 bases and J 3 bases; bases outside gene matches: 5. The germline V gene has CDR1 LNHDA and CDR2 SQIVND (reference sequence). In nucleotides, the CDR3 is TGTGCCAGTAGTTCCGGGACAGGGGGAGACTATGGCTACACCTTC. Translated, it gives CASSSGTGGDYGYTF.

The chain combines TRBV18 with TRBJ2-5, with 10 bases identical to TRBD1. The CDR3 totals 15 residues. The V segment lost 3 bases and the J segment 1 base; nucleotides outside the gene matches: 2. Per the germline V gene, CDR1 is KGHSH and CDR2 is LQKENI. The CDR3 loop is CASSPGQGSQETQYF. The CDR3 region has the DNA TGTGCCAGCTCACCGGGACAGGGGTCCCAAGAGACCCAGTACTTC. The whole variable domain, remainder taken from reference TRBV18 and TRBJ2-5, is NAGVMQNPRHLVRRRGQEARLRCSPMKGHSHVYWYRQLPEEGLKFMVYLQKENIIDESGMPKERFSAEFPKEGPSILRIQQVVRGDSAAYFCASSPGQGSQETQYFGPGTRLLVL.

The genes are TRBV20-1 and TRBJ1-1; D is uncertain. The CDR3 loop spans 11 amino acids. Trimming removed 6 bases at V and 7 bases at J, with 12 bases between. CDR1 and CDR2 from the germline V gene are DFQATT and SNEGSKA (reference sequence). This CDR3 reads CSAQEPVEAFF. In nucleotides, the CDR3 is TGCAGTGCGCAGGAACCGGTTGAAGCTTTCTTT.

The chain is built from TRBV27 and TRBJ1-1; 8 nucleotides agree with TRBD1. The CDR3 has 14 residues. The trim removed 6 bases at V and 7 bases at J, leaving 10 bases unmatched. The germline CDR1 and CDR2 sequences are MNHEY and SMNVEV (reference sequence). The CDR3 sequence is CASRTRTGLFEAFF. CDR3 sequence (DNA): TGTGCCAGCAGAACAAGGACAGGGTTATTTGAAGCTTTCTTT.

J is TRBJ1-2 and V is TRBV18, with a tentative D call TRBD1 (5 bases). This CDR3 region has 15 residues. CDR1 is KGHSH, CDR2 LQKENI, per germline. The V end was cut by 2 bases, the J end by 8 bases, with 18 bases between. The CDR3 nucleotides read TGTGCCAGCTCACCAGCCAGGGAGTCGACGCGGGGCTACACCTTC. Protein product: CASSPARESTRGYTF.

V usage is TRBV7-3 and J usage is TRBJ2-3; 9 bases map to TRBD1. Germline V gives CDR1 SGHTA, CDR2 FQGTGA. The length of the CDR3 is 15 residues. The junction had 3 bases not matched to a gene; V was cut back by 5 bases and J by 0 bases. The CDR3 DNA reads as TGTGCCAGCAGCCGGGACAGGGACAGCACAGATACGCAGTATTTT. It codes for CASSRDRDSTDTQYF.

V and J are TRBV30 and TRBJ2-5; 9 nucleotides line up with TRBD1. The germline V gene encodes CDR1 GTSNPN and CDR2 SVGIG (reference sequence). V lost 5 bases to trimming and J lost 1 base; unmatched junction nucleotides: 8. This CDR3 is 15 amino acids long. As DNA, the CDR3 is TGTGCCTGGTTAGGGGACAGGGAGGGCCAAGAGACCCAGTACTTC. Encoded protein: CAWLGDREGQETQYF.

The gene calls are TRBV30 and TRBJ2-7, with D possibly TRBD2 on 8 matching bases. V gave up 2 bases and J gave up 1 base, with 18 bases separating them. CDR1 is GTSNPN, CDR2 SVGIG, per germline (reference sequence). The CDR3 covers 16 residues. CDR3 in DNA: TGTGCCTGGAGTTTAGCGGGGACAGTGGGGTCCTACGAGCAGTACTTC. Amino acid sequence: CAWSLAGTVGSYEQYF.